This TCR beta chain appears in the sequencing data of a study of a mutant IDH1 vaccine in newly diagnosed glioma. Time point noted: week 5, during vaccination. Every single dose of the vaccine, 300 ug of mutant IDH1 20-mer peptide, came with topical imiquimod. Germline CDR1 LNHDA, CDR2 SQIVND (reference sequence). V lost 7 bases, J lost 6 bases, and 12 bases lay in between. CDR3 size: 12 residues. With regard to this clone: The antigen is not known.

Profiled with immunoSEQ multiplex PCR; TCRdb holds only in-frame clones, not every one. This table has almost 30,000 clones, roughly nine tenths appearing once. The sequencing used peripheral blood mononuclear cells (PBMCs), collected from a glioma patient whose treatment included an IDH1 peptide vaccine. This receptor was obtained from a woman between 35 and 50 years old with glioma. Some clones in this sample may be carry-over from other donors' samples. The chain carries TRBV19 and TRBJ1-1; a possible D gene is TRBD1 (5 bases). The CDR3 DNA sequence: TGTGCCAGTATCAAAAGGGGCTCTGAAGCTTTCTTT. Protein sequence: CASIKRGSEAFF.